This T cell receptor beta chain came from a study of blood T cell repertoires in COVID-19. Germline-derived CDR1 and CDR2 are MNHEY and SVGAGI. This CDR3 is built from 14 residues. Trimming stripped 6 bases from V and 5 bases from J, with 16 bases between. Using immunoSEQ multiplex PCR, the repertoire was profiled, and TCRdb retains in-frame clones only, with some absent. The sample shows just over 650,000 clones, about 90% of them seen only once. The rearrangement joins TRBV6-5 to TRBJ1-2; D is ambiguous. This sequence was found in a woman aged 18-29 years with acute or convalescent COVID-19. The sample was peripheral blood. The CDR3 is CASSPASARYGYTF. As DNA, the CDR3 is TGTGCCAGCAGCCCCGCGAGCGCACGTTATGGCTACACCTTC.